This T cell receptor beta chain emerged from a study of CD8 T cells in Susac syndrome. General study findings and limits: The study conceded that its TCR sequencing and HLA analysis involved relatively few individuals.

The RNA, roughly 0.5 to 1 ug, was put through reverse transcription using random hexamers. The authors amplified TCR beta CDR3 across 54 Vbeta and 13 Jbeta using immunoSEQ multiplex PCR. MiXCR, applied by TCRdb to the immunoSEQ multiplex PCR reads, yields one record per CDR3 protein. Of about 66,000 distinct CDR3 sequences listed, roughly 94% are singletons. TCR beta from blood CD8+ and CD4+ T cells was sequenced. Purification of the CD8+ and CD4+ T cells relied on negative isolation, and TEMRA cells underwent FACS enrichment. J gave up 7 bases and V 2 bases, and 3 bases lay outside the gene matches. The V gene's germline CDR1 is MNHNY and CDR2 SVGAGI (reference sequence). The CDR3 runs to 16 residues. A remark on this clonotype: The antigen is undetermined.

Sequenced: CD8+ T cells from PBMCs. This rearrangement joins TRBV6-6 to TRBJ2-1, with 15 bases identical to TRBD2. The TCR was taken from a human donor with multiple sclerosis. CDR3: CASSYEGTSGGNEQFF. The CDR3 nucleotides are TGTGCCAGCAGTTACGAAGGGACTAGCGGGGGGAATGAGCAGTTCTTC.